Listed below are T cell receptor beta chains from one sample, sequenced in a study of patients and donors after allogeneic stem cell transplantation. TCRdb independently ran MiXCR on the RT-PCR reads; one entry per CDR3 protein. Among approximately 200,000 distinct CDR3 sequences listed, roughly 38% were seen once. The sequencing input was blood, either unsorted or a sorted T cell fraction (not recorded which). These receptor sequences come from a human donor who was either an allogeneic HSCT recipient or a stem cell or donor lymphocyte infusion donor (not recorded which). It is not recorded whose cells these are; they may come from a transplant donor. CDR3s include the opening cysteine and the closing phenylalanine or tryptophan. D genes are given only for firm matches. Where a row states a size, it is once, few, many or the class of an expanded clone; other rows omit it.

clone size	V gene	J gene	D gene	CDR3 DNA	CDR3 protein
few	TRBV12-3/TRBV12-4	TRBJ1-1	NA	TGTGCCAGCAGACCTCCGGGGATGAACACTGAAGCTTTCTTT	CASRPPGMNTEAFF
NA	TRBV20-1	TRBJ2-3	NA	TGCAGTGCTAGAGCCGGGGCGAAACCAGATACGCAGTATTTT	CSARAGAKPDTQYF
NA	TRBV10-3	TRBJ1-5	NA	TGTGCCATCAGTGAGCGAAATCAGCCCCAGCATTTT	CAISERNQPQHF
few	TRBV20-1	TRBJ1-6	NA	TGCAGTGCTAGCGGGCCAAAGTCTACCTCTCGGCCCCTCCACTTT	CSASGPKSTSRPLHF
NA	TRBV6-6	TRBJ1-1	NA	TGTGCCAGCAGTTACCCGGAGAACACTGAAGCTTTCTTT	CASSYPENTEAFF
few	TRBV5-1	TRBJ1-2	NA	TGCGCCAGCAGCTTGACAGGGAGCTTGAGCTATGGCTACACCTTC	CASSLTGSLSYGYTF
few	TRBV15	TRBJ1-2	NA	TGTGCCACCAGCAGAGGAAAAGGGAATGGTGGCTACACCTTC	CATSRGKGNGGYTF
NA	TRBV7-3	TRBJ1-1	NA	TGTGCCAGCAGCTCTGGGACTCCACGTGAAGCTTTCTTT	CASSSGTPREAFF
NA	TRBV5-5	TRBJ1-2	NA	TGTGCCAGCAGCTTTACCCCAGCAATTGCGGGCTATGGCTACACCTTC	CASSFTPAIAGYGYTF
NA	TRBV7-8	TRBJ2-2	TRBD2	TGTGCCAGCAGCCCCGGGACTAGCGTCCCCACCGGGGAGCTGTTTTTT	CASSPGTSVPTGELFF
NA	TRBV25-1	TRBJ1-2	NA	TGTGCCAGCAGTGGCCGGACAGTCGGGGGCTACACCTTC	CASSGRTVGGYTF
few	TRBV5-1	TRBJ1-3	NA	TGCGCCAGCAGCAAGGGGGTTAACTCTGGAAACACCATATATTTT	CASSKGVNSGNTIYF
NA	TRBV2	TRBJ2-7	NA	TGTGCCAGCAGCGACAGACTCACAGGGAGGCATAACTTC	CASSDRLTGRHNF
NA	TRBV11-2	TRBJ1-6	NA	TGTGCCAGCAGCCCCGGGACGGCTAGTAATTCACCCCTCCACTTT	CASSPGTASNSPLHF
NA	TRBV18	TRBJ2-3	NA	TGTGCCAGCTCACCGCCGCAGGGGGGAAATACGCAGTATTTT	CASSPPQGGNTQYF
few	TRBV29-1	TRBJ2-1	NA	TGCAGCGTCTCCCTATGGAGTCGGACCTATTGGGAGCAGTTCTTC	CSVSLWSRTYWEQFF
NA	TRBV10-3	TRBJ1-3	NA	TGTGCCATCAGTGCTAGAGTTTTGTCTGGAAACACCATATATTTT	CAISARVLSGNTIYF
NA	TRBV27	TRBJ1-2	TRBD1	TGTGCCAGCAGTGATCCGGGACAGGGGGACTATGGCTACACCTTC	CASSDPGQGDYGYTF
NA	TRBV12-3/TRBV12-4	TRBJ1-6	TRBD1	TGTGCCAGCAGGCCGGGGACAGGGTGGAATTCACCCCTCCACTTT	CASRPGTGWNSPLHF
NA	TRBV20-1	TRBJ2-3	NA	TGCAGTGCGATGAGAACTTCTAGCACAGATACGCAGTATTTT	CSAMRTSSTDTQYF
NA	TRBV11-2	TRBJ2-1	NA	TGTGCCAGCAGCTTAGTGTGTGGTCAGGACCCCCACAATGAGCAGTTCTTC	CASSLVCGQDPHNEQFF
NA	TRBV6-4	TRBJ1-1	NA	TGTGCCAGCAGTTCCCAGGCGAACACTGAAGCTTTCTTT	CASSSQANTEAFF
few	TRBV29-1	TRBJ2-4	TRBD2	TGCAGCGTTGTTCATGCGGGAGAGGACATTCAGTACTTC	CSVVHAGEDIQYF
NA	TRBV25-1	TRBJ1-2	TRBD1	TGTGCCAGCGGGGACAGCTATGGCTACACCTTC	CASGDSYGYTF